The clone carrying this TCR beta chain was seen more than once but under ten times. Its antigen is as yet unknown. TCRdb processed the RACE reads anew with MiXCR; each CDR3 protein has one entry. The table includes more than 95,000 distinct CDR3 sequences, around 10% detected once. The data were taken from a study of human T cells and chemical hapten exposure. Background on the study: Skin of the upper inner arm, about 2 cm by about 2 cm, received 2% DPC for sensitization. Chiefly women, the patients showed alopecia areata, totalis or universalis. Patch tests of 0.01% DPC on the upper back were read at 6 days. The study's findings and limits: The donor cohort had alopecia, so its immune response may not match that of healthy people.

The ends were cut back, 6 bases at V and 4 bases at J, with 10 bases in the middle. CDR3 length equals 12 residues. The time point is: patch test 1, 2 weeks after DPC sensitization. Specified treatment: therapeutic diphenylcyclopropenone sensitization with weekly scalp DPC. The specimen was whole blood, collected in connection with sensitization to the hapten diphenylcyclopropenone (DPC). The chain employs TRBV12-3 or TRBV12-4 and TRBJ2-7; unclear D gene. The TCR was taken from a woman between 45 and 60 years old with alopecia areata. Some clones in this sample may be carry-over from other donors' samples. CDR3 nucleotide sequence: TGTGCCAGCAGGACTGGGGTGTACGAGCAGTACTTC. It is translated as CASRTGVYEQYF.